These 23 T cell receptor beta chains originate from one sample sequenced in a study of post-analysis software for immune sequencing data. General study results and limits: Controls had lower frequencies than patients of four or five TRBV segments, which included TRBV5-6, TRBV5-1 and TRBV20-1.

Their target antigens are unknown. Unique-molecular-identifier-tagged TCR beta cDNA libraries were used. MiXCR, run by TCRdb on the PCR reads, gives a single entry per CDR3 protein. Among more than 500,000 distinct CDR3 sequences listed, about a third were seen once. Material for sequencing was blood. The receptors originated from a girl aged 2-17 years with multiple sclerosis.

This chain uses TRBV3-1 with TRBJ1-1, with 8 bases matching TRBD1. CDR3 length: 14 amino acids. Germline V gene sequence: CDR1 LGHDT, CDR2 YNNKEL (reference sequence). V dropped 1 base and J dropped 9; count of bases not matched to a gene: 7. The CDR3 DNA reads TGTGCCAGCAGCCAAGGTTCGGGACAGGCTAAAGCTTTCTTT. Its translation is CASSQGSGQAKAFF.

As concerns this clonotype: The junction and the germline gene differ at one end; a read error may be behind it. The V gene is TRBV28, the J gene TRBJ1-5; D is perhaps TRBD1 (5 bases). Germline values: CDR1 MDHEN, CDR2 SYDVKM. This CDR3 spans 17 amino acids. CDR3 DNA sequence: TGTGCCAGCAGTATCGGGGCAGGGATGAGTAGCAATCAGCCCCGGCATTTT. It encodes CASSIGAGMSSNQPRHF.

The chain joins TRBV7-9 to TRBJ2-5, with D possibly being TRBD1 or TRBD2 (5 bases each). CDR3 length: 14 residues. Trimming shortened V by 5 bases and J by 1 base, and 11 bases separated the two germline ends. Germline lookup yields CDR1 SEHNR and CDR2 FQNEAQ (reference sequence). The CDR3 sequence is CASSPWGTQETQYF. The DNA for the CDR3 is TGTGCCAGCAGCCCATGGGGGACCCAAGAGACCCAGTACTTC.

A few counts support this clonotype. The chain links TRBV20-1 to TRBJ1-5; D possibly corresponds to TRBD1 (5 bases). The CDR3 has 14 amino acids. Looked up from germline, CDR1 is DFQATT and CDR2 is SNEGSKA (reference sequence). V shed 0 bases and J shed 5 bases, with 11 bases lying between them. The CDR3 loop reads CSARDVEGDQPQHF. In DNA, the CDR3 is TGCAGTGCTAGAGATGTTGAAGGGGATCAGCCCCAGCATTTT.

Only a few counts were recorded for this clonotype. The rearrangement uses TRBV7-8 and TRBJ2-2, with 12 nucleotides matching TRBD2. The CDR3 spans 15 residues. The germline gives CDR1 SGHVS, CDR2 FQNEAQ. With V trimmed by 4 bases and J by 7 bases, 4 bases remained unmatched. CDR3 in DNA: TGTGCCAGCAGCTCTAGCGGGGGGGCCTTCGGGGAGCTGTTTTTT. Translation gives CASSSSGGAFGELFF.

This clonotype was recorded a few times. Here the CDR3 DNA reads TGTGCCAGCAGTTACGCAGGGTATGGCTACACCTTC. This translates into CASSYAGYGYTF. This chain joins TRBV6-5 and TRBJ1-2, with TRBD1 as a possible D gene (5 bases). CDR3 size: 12 residues. V shed 2 bases and J shed 5 bases, with 6 bases lying between them. Germline V gene data show CDR1 as MNHEY and CDR2 as SVGAGI.

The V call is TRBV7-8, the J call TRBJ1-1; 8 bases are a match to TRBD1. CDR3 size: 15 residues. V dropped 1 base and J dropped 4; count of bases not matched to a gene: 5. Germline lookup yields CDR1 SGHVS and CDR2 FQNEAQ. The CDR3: CASSLVGQAATEAFF. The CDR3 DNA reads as TGTGCCAGCAGCTTAGTGGGACAGGCCGCCACTGAAGCTTTCTTT.

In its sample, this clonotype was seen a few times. This CDR3 reads CASSKEMRWGTYNSPLHF. The CDR3 nucleotides are TGTGCCAGCAGCAAAGAAATGAGGTGGGGGACCTATAATTCACCCCTCCACTTT. V gene TRBV21-1 combines with J gene TRBJ1-6; TRBD1 is the table's D call, not checked against the DNA. TRBV21-1 is given as a pseudogene. CDR3 length: 18 residues.

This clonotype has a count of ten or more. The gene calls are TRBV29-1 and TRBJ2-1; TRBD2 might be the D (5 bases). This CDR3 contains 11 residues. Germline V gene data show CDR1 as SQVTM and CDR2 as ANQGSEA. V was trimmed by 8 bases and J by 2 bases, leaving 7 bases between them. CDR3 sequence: CSTGTYNEQFF. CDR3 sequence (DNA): TGCAGCACGGGGACCTACAATGAGCAGTTCTTC.

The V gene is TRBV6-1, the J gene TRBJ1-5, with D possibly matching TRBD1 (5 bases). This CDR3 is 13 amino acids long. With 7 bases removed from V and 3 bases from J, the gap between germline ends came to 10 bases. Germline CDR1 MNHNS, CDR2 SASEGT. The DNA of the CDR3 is TGTGCCAGCACCCTGACAGTCAATCAGCCCCAGCATTTT. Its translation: CASTLTVNQPQHF.

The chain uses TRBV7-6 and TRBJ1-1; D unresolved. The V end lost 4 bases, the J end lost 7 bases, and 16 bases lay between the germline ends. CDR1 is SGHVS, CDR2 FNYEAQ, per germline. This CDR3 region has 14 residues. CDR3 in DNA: TGTGCCAGCAGCTCGGAGGCCGGGCCCGGTGAAGCTTTCTTT. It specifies CASSSEAGPGEAFF.

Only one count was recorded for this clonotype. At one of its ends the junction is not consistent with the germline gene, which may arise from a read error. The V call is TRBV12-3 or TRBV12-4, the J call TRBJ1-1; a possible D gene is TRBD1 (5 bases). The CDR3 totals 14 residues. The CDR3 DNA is TGTGCCGGCAGTTTAGTAGGGGAGAACACTGAAGCTTTCTTT. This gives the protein CAGSLVGENTEAFF.

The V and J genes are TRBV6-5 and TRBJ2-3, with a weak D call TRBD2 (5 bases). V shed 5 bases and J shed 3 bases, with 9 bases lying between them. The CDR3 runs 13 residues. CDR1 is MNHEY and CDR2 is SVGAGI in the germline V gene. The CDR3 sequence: CASSNGRTDTQYF. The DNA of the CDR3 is TGTGCCAGCAGTAATGGGAGAACAGATACGCAGTATTTT.

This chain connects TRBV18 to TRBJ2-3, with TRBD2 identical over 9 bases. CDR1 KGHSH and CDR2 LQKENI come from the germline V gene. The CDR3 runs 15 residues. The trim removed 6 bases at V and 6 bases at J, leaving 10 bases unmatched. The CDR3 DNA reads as TGTGCCAGCTCCCCAGCGGGGGGAAGGTCCGATACGCAGTATTTT. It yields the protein CASSPAGGRSDTQYF. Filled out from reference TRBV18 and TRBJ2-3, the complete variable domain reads NAGVMQNPRHLVRRRGQEARLRCSPMKGHSHVYWYRQLPEEGLKFMVYLQKENIIDESGMPKERFSAEFPKEGPSILRIQQVVRGDSAAYFCASSPAGGRSDTQYFGPGTRLTVL.

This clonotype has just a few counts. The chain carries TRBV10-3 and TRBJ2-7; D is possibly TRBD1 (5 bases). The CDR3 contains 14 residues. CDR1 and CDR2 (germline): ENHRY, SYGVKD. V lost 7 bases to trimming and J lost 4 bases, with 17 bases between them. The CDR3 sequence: CAINPGRAHYEQYF. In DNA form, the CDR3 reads TGTGCCATCAACCCGGGCAGGGCCCATTACGAGCAGTACTTC.

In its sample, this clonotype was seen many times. The DNA of the CDR3 is TGTGCCACCAGCAGAGATCGAGATACGCAGTATTTT. Its protein is CATSRDRDTQYF. The rearrangement links TRBV15 to TRBJ2-3, with D uncertain. The CDR3 covers 12 residues. The V end was cut by 0 bases, the J end by 5 bases, with 3 bases between. Germline CDR1 and CDR2: LNHNV and YYDKDF (reference sequence).

CDR3 coding DNA: TGTGCCAGCAGACTATCAGGGGGGGGGACTGAAGCTTTCTTT. Its translation: CASRLSGGGTEAFF. V and J are TRBV12-3 or TRBV12-4 and TRBJ1-1, with 7 bases matching TRBD1. Trimming cost V 6 bases and J 5 bases; bases outside gene matches: 9. This CDR3 comprises 14 residues.

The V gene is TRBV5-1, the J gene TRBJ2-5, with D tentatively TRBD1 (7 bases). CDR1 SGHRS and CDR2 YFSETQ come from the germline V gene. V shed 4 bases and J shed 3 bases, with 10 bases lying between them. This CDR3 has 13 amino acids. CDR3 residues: CASSAGQKETQYF. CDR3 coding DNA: TGCGCCAGCAGCGCGGGACAGAAAGAGACCCAGTACTTC.

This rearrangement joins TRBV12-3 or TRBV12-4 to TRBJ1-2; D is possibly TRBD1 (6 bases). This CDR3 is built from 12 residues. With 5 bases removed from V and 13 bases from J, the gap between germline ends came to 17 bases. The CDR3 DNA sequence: TGTGCCAGCAGTGGGAACAGGGCCTTATGCACCTTC. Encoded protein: CASSGNRALCTF.

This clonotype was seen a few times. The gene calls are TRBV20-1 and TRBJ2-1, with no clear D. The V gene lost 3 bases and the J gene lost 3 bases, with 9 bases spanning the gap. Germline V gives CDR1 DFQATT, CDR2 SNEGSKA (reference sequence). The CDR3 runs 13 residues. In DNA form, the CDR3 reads TGCAGTGCTAGGGGGAATCTCTACAATGAGCAGTTCTTC. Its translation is CSARGNLYNEQFF.

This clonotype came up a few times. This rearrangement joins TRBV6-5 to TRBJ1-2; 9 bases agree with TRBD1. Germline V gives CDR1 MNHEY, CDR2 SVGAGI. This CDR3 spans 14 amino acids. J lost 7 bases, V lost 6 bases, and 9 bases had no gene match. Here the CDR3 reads CASSLGRDRVGYTF. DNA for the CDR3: TGTGCCAGCAGCCTGGGCCGGGACAGGGTTGGCTACACCTTC.

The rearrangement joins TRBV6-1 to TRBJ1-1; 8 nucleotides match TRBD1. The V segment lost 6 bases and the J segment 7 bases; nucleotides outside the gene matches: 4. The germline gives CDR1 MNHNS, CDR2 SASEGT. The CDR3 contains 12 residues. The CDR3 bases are TGTGCCAGCAGCAGGACAGGGAGTGAAGCTTTCTTT. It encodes CASSRTGSEAFF.

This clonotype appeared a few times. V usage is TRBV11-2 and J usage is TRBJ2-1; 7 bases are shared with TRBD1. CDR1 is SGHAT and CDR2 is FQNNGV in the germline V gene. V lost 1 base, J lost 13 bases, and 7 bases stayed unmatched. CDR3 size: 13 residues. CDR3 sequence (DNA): TGTGCCAGCAGCTTAGGATTACAGGGGTTCCAGTTCTTC. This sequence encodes CASSLGLQGFQFF.